The clone carrying this T cell receptor (beta chain) was seen only a few times. The antigen remains unidentified. The record originates from a study of T cell repertoires in cytomegalovirus infection. Study results and limitations: HLA-C-restricted CMV-specific TCR beta clonotypes prevailed in the ex vivo response.

TCRdb itself ran the reads through MiXCR, one entry per CDR3 protein. The table lists some 250,000 distinct CDR3 sequences, around 9% of them singletons. Sequencing was done on a sample of PBMCs. The origin of this receptor is a human donor in good health (CMV status not recorded). Some clones in this sample may be carry-over from other donors' samples.

CDR3 in DNA: TGCAGTGCTAGTCCTACTCGGGACAGGAATTCACCCCTCCACTTT. It codes for CSASPTRDRNSPLHF. This chain joins TRBV20-1 and TRBJ1-6; 8 bases fit TRBD1. V was clipped by 3 bases and J by 7 bases; unmatched bases: 8. The CDR3 has 15 amino acids. Germline loops: CDR1 DFQATT, CDR2 SNEGSKA (reference sequence).